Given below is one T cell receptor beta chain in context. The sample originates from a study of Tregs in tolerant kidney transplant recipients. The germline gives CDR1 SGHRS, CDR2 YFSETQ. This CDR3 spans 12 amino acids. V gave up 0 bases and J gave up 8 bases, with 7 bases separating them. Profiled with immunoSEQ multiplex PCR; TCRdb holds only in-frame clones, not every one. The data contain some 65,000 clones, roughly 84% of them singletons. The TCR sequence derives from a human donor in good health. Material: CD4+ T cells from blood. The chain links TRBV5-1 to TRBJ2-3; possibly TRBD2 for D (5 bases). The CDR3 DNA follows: TGCGCCAGCAGCTTGGCCCGGGGTACGCAGTATTTT. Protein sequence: CASSLARGTQYF.